The 28 T cell receptor beta chains presented below share a single source sample, sequenced in a study of shared clonotypes between healthy human individuals. Clones were read by immunoSEQ multiplex PCR, and TCRdb kept only the in-frame ones, dropping some. Of around 1,900,000 clones listed, approximately 92% are singletons. Naive CD8 cells were CD45RO-negative, positively selected for CCR7, excluding terminally differentiated effector memory CD45RA+ cells. Sample: naive CD8+ T cells from PBMCs. The receptors were sampled from a man younger than 35 in good health. Some clones in this sample may be carry-over from other donors' samples.

In the case of this clone: The missing conserved phenylalanine or tryptophan at the end of this CDR3 makes a read error likely. This chain connects TRBV6-5 to TRBJ1-1; D is perhaps TRBD1 (5 bases). V lost 7 bases to trimming and J lost 3 bases, with 12 bases between them. CDR3 size: 13 residues. CDR1 MNHEY and CDR2 SVGAGI come from the germline V gene. The CDR3 sequence is CASNTDKDTEAFS. In nucleotides, the CDR3 is TGTGCCAGCAATACGGACAAAGACACTGAAGCTTTCTCT.

The chain employs TRBV29-1 and TRBJ2-7; D gene unclear. The V gene's germline CDR1 is SQVTM and CDR2 ANQGSEA. This CDR3 has 10 amino acids. Deletions cut 1 base from V and 5 bases from J, with 3 bases between. CDR3 nucleotide sequence: TGCAGCGTTGAAGTCGACGAGCAGTACTTC. This gives the protein CSVEVDEQYF.

The chain carries TRBV25-1 and TRBJ2-2; the D is unclear. Germline CDR1 and CDR2: MGHDK and SYGVNS. Deletions cut 3 bases from V and 6 bases from J, with 2 bases between. This CDR3 is 11 amino acids long. The CDR3 coding sequence is TGTGCCAGCAGTGATCCCGGGGAGCTGTTTTTT. Translated, it gives CASSDPGELFF.

Note on this clone: The same CDR3 also results from other DNA sequences found in this sample. The V call is TRBV7-3, the J call TRBJ2-2; possible D gene TRBD2, 5 bases. Between the trimmed V and J ends, which lost 1 base and 6 bases, there was a span of 6 bases. The CDR3 is 13 residues long. Germline CDR1 and CDR2: SGHTA and FQGTGA. The DNA of the CDR3 is TGTGCCAGCAGCTTAAACGGGGCCGGGGAGCTGTTTTTT. Encoded protein: CASSLNGAGELFF.

The chain employs TRBV30 and TRBJ2-1, with 8 bases lining up with TRBD1. The CDR3 contains 11 residues. V trimming: 3 bases; J trimming: 10 bases; junction bases outside the gene matches: 2. Germline V gives CDR1 GTSNPN, CDR2 SVGIG (reference sequence). The CDR3 is CAWSRGLEQFF. The DNA for the CDR3 is TGTGCCTGGAGCAGGGGGCTGGAGCAGTTCTTC.

The V call is TRBV5-1, the J call TRBJ2-2; 8 positions match TRBD1. Germline V gene sequence: CDR1 SGHRS, CDR2 YFSETQ. The V and J ends lost 1 base and 7 bases, in that order; junction bases with no gene match: 6. The CDR3 is 15 residues long. CDR3 DNA: TGCGCCAGCAGCTTGTCCGACAGGGGAGTCGGGGAGCTGTTTTTT. Protein sequence: CASSLSDRGVGELFF.

This clone was picked up a small number of times. The sample holds other DNA sequences that translate to the same CDR3. This chain connects TRBV7-9 to TRBJ1-1, with no clear D. The CDR3 loop spans 12 amino acids. CDR1 is SEHNR and CDR2 is FQNEAQ in the germline V gene (reference sequence). V was shortened by 6 bases and J by 0 bases, with 5 bases between the two germline ends. The chain's CDR3 is CASRSMNTEAFF. In nucleotides, the CDR3 is TGTGCCAGCAGATCAATGAACACTGAAGCTTTCTTT. Variable domain in full (rest from reference TRBV7-9 and TRBJ1-1): DTGVSQNPRHKITKRGQNVTFRCDPISEHNRLYWYRQTLGQGPEFLTYFQNEAQLEKSRLLSDRFSAERPKGSFSTLEIQRTEQGDSAMYLCASRSMNTEAFFGQGTRLTVV.

The CDR3 nucleotides read TGTGCCAGCAGCTACCTGGGAGATCGCAATGAGCAGTTCTTC. Translation gives CASSYLGDRNEQFF. This chain joins TRBV5-6 and TRBJ2-1, with D possibly being TRBD2 (5 bases). The V gene lost 3 bases and the J gene lost 6 bases, with 13 bases spanning the gap. Germline assignment: CDR1 SGHDT and CDR2 YYEEEE. The CDR3 extends over 14 amino acids.

J is TRBJ1-2 and V is TRBV7-9, with 8 nucleotides matching TRBD1. This CDR3 spans 14 amino acids. V lost 4 bases and J lost 4; bases outside the gene matches: 5. Germline CDR1 is SEHNR and CDR2 is FQNEAQ (reference sequence). The CDR3 DNA follows: TGTGCCAGCAGCTCCCGGACAGGGCGCTATGGCTACACCTTC. It specifies CASSSRTGRYGYTF.

V usage is TRBV7-3 and J usage is TRBJ1-3, with D unresolved. Germline V gene data show CDR1 as SGHTA and CDR2 as FQGTGA. Between the trimmed V and J ends, which lost 2 bases and 1 base, there was a span of 9 bases. This CDR3 comprises 15 residues. The CDR3 DNA reads TGTGCCAGCAGCTTATACCGAGCTTCTGGAAACACCATATATTTT. Protein sequence: CASSLYRASGNTIYF.

This chain uses TRBV7-9 with TRBJ2-2, with 9 bases matching TRBD1. This CDR3 region has 16 residues. V trimming: 5 bases; J trimming: 2 bases; junction bases outside the gene matches: 6. Germline V CDR1 and CDR2: SEHNR, FQNEAQ (reference sequence). DNA of the CDR3: TGTGCCAGCAGCCCCGGGACAGGGCCCAACACCGGGGAGCTGTTTTTT. Its protein product is CASSPGTGPNTGELFF.

This chain joins TRBV19 and TRBJ2-5; D unresolved. The CDR3 spans 15 residues. Germline loops: CDR1 LNHDA, CDR2 SQIVND (reference sequence). V was trimmed by 4 bases and J by 5 bases, leaving 17 bases between them. CDR3 DNA sequence: TGTGCCAGTAGTACGCGGACCTCCCCCGGGGAGACCCAGTACTTC. Its protein product is CASSTRTSPGETQYF.

The chain is built from TRBV7-9 and TRBJ2-6; possibly TRBD1 for D (6 bases). From germline, CDR1 is SEHNR and CDR2 FQNEAQ (reference sequence). V was clipped by 7 bases and J by 0 bases, with 16 bases between them. This CDR3 spans 17 amino acids. The DNA for the CDR3 is TGTGCCAGCACCGTTTCGGCAGGGGACTCTGGGGCCAACGTCCTGACTTTC. Encoded protein: CASTVSAGDSGANVLTF.

The rearrangement uses TRBV10-3 and TRBJ2-7; the match to TRBD2 covers 9 bases. V lost 1 base and J lost 4; bases outside the gene matches: 5. Germline-derived CDR1 and CDR2 are ENHRY and SYGVKD. CDR3 length: 15 amino acids. DNA for the CDR3: TGTGCCATCAGTGAGTTGTCTAGCGGGGCATACGAGCAGTACTTC. Its protein product is CAISELSSGAYEQYF.

The chain couples TRBV27 to TRBJ2-7; D possibly corresponds to TRBD2 (6 bases). The CDR3 covers 14 residues. Germline assignment: CDR1 MNHEY and CDR2 SMNVEV (reference sequence). Trimming pared 5 bases from V and 2 bases from J, leaving 13 bases between. DNA for the CDR3: TGTGCCAGCAGTATAGCGGACGGTACCTACGAGCAGTACTTC. Protein sequence: CASSIADGTYEQYF.

This chain uses TRBV9 with TRBJ2-1, with 12 nucleotides matching TRBD1. Per the germline V gene, CDR1 is SGDLS and CDR2 is YYNGEE. J gave up 7 bases and V 4 bases, and 6 bases lay outside the gene matches. CDR3 length equals 15 residues. The CDR3 spells CASSPGDRGPNEQFF. CDR3 coding DNA: TGTGCCAGCAGCCCCGGGGACAGGGGGCCGAATGAGCAGTTCTTC.

The genes are TRBV5-4 and TRBJ2-1; the D is unclear. There are 16 residues in the CDR3. Germline-derived CDR1 and CDR2 are SGHNT and YYREEE (reference sequence). With 1 base removed from V and 0 bases from J, the gap between germline ends came to 11 bases. CDR3 sequence (DNA): TGTGCCAGCAGCTTGTCGGGTCAGAGCTCCTACAATGAGCAGTTCTTC. Encoded protein: CASSLSGQSSYNEQFF.

The V call is TRBV9, the J call TRBJ2-7, with TRBD1 as a possible D gene (6 bases). Per germline, CDR1 SGDLS and CDR2 YYNGEE. The V end lost 3 bases, the J end lost 3 bases, and 13 bases lay between the germline ends. The CDR3 consists of 14 residues. CDR3 loop: CASSGQGRFYEQYF. The CDR3 bases are TGTGCCAGCAGCGGCCAGGGGCGGTTCTACGAGCAGTACTTC. The variable domain in full, with the rest retrieved from reference TRBV9 and TRBJ2-7, is DSGVTQTPKHLITATGQRVTLRCSPRSGDLSVYWYQQSLDQGLQFLIQYYNGEERAKGNILERFSAQQFPDLHSELNLSSLELGDSALYFCASSGQGRFYEQYFGPGTRLTVT.

V usage is TRBV6-5 and J usage is TRBJ2-7; no definite D call. Trimming pared 2 bases from V and 2 bases from J, leaving 7 bases between. Looked up from germline, CDR1 is MNHEY and CDR2 is SVGAGI. This CDR3 contains 13 residues. CDR3 sequence: CASSYTAAYEQYF. The CDR3 DNA sequence: TGTGCCAGCAGTTACACCGCAGCCTACGAGCAGTACTTC.

The genes are TRBV6-6 and TRBJ1-2; no firm D call. The CDR3 contains 12 residues. Trimming stripped 6 bases from V and 8 bases from J, with 13 bases between. Germline CDR1 and CDR2: MNHNY and SVGAGI (reference sequence). In DNA form, the CDR3 reads TGTGCCAGCAGAGATGGGCTCAGAGGCTACACCTTC. This sequence encodes CASRDGLRGYTF.

This clone appeared a single time. The V call is TRBV29-1, the J call TRBJ2-1; D remains ambiguous. Germline CDR1 and CDR2: SQVTM and ANQGSEA. The CDR3 length is 12 residues. V was trimmed by 7 bases and J by 0 bases, leaving 7 bases between them. CDR3 sequence: CSGMSSYNEQFF. As DNA, the CDR3 is TGCAGCGGGATGAGCTCCTACAATGAGCAGTTCTTC.

For this clone: The identical CDR3 is also encoded by other nucleotide sequences in the sample. The chain carries TRBV29-1 and TRBJ2-2, with D uncertain. This CDR3 has 12 residues. Trimming left V 4 bases short and J 3 bases short, with 6 bases between. CDR1 and CDR2 from the germline V gene are SQVTM and ANQGSEA. In nucleotides, the CDR3 is TGCAGCGTTGTCCGTGACACCGGGGAGCTGTTTTTT. Amino acid sequence: CSVVRDTGELFF.

As DNA, the CDR3 is TGTGCCAGCACAAGAGGGGGGACCAATCAGCCCCAGCATTTT. Encoded protein: CASTRGGTNQPQHF. The rearrangement joins TRBV28 to TRBJ1-5; a possible D gene is TRBD1 (6 bases). CDR1 is MDHEN and CDR2 is SYDVKM in the germline V gene. CDR3 length: 14 amino acids. V was shortened by 7 bases and J by 3 bases, with 13 bases between the two germline ends.

The chain couples TRBV7-9 to TRBJ1-1; possibly TRBD1 for D (5 bases). CDR1 SEHNR and CDR2 FQNEAQ come from the germline V gene (reference sequence). V gave up 4 bases and J gave up 5 bases, with 20 bases separating them. The CDR3 is 16 amino acids. For the CDR3, the DNA is TGTGCCAGCAGCTCGACGACGACAAAAAAGGGGACTGAAGCTTTCTTT. Its protein product is CASSSTTTKKGTEAFF.

The genes are TRBV15 and TRBJ2-7; D might be TRBD1 (5 bases). Trimming stripped 5 bases from V and 0 bases from J, with 11 bases between. CDR1 and CDR2 from the germline V gene are LNHNV and YYDKDF (reference sequence). The CDR3 is 14 amino acids. The CDR3, as DNA: TGTGCCACCAGCGGATTACAGGACTCCTACGAGCAGTACTTC. The encoded protein is CATSGLQDSYEQYF.

The J gene is TRBJ2-3, the V gene TRBV9, with 14 bases that match TRBD2. The CDR3 extends over 17 amino acids. After removal of 3 bases from V and 3 bases from J, the junction contained 6 bases not matched to a gene. CDR1 is SGDLS and CDR2 is YYNGEE in the germline V gene. CDR3 protein: CASSAAGLAGVTDTQYF. The CDR3 nucleotides are TGTGCCAGCAGCGCAGCGGGACTAGCGGGAGTGACAGATACGCAGTATTTT.

Remarks on this clone: The sample has other DNA sequences that encode this CDR3 too. This chain connects TRBV18 to TRBJ2-7; D unclear. This CDR3 is 13 amino acids long. V gave up 3 bases and J gave up 0 bases, with 6 bases separating them. The germline V gene encodes CDR1 KGHSH and CDR2 LQKENI. DNA for the CDR3: TGTGCCAGCTCACCGGAGAGCTCCTACGAGCAGTACTTC. This gives the protein CASSPESSYEQYF.

The rearrangement joins TRBV27 to TRBJ2-7; either TRBD1 or TRBD2 may fit D (5 bases each). V gave up 7 bases and J gave up 3 bases, with 25 bases separating them. The CDR3 has 17 residues. The germline V gene has CDR1 MNHEY and CDR2 SMNVEV (reference sequence). CDR3 coding DNA: TGTGCCAGCAAGAGGGGCCCCCCCGGGTCAGCCCTCTACGAGCAGTACTTC. Encoded protein: CASKRGPPGSALYEQYF.